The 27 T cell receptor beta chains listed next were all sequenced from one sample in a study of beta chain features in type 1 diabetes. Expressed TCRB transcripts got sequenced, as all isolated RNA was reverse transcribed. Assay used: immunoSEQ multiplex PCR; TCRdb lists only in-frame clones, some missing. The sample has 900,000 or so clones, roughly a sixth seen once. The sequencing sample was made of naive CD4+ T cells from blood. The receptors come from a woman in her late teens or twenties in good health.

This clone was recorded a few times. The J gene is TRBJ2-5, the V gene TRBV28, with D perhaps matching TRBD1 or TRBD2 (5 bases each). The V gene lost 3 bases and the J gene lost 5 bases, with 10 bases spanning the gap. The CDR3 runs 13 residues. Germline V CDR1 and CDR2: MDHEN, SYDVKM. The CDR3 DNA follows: TGTGCCAGCAGTTTGGGACCCCGGGAGACCCAGTACTTC. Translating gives CASSLGPRETQYF.

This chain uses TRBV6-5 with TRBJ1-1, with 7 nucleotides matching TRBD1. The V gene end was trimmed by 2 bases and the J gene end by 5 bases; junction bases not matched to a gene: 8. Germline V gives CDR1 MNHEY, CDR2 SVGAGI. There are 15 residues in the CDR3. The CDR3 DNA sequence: TGTGCCAGCAGTTACCAGGGGGTCTGGGGGACTGAAGCTTTCTTT. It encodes CASSYQGVWGTEAFF.

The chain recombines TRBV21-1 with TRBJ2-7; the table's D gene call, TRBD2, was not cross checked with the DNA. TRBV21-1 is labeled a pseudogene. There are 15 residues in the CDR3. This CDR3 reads CATSGREASHYEQYF. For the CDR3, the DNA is TGTGCCACCTCGGGGCGGGAGGCGTCGCACTACGAGCAGTACTTC.

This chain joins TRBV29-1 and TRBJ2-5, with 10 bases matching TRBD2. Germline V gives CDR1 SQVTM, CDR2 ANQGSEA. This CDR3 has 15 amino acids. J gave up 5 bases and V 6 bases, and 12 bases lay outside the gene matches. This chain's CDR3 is CSVLTGLAFTETQYF. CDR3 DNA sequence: TGCAGCGTCCTTACGGGACTAGCGTTTACGGAGACCCAGTACTTC.

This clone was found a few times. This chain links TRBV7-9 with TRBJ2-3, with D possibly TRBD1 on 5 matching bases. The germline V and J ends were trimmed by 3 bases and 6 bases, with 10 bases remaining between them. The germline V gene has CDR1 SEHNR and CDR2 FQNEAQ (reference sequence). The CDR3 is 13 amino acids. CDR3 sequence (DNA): TGTGCCAGCAGCTTTTTCAGGGCTGATACGCAGTATTTT. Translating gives CASSFFRADTQYF.

The CDR3 spells CASSLRLAATDTQYF. The CDR3 bases are TGTGCCAGCAGCTTGAGGTTAGCAGCCACAGATACGCAGTATTTT. V gene TRBV5-4 combines with J gene TRBJ2-3; D ambiguous. Trimming pared 1 base from V and 2 bases from J, leaving 11 bases between. This CDR3 contains 15 residues. The germline V gene has CDR1 SGHNT and CDR2 YYREEE (reference sequence). The full variable domain, in which reference TRBV5-4 and TRBJ2-3 provide the parts outside the CDR3, is ETGVTQSPTHLIKTRGQQVTLRCSSQSGHNTVSWYQQALGQGPQFIFQYYREEENGRGNFPPRFSGLQFPNYSSELNVNALELDDSALYLCASSLRLAATDTQYFGPGTRLTVL.

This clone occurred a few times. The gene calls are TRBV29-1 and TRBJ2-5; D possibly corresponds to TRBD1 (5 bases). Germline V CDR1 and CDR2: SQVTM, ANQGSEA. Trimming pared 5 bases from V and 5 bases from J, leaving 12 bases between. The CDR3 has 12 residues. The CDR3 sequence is CSVLRGSETQYF. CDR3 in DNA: TGCAGCGTTCTTAGGGGTAGCGAGACCCAGTACTTC.

CDR3 in DNA: TGTGCCAGCAGCTTTTCCGGGGCGAACACCGGGGAGCTGTTTTTT. It is translated as CASSFSGANTGELFF. V and J are TRBV5-4 and TRBJ2-2, with D tentatively TRBD2 (5 bases). The germline V gene encodes CDR1 SGHNT and CDR2 YYREEE (reference sequence). V lost 2 bases and J lost 0, with 8 bases in between. This CDR3 contains 15 residues.

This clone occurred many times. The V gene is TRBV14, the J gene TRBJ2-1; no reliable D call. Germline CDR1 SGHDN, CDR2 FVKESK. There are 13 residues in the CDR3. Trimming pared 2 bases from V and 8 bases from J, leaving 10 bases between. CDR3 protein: CASSQLLRDEQFF. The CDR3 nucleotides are TGTGCCAGCAGCCAACTCCTCCGCGATGAGCAGTTCTTC.

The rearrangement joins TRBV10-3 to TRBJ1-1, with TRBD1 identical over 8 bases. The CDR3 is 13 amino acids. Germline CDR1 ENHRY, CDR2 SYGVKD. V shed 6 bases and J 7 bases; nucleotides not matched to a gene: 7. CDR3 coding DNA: TGTGCCATCAGCTCAGGGGGCGACTTTGAAGCTTTCTTT. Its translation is CAISSGGDFEAFF.

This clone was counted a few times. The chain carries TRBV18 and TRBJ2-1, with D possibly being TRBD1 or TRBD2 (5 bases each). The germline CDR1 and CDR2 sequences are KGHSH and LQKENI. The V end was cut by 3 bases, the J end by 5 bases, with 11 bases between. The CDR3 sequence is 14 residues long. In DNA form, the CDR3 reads TGTGCCAGCTCACCCCGACCGGGACACAATGAGCAGTTCTTC. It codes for CASSPRPGHNEQFF.

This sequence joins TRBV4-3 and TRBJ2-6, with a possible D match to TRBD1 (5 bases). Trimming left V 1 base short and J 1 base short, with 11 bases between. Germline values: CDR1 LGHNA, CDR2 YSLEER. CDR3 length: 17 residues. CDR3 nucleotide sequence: TGCGCCAGCAGCCAAGTCAGGGCAGGGTCTGGGGCCAACGTCCTGACTTTC. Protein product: CASSQVRAGSGANVLTF.

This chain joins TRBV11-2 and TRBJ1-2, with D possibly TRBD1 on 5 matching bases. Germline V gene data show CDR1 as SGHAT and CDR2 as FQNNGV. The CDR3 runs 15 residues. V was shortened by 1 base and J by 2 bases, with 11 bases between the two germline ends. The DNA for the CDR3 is TGTGCCAGCAGCTTAGTTCAGGGAAGGAACTATGGCTACACCTTC. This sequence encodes CASSLVQGRNYGYTF.

The CDR3 spells CASSRTGQNTEAFF. CDR3 coding DNA: TGTGCCAGCAGTCGGACAGGGCAGAACACTGAAGCTTTCTTT. J is TRBJ1-1 and V is TRBV9; 8 bases fit TRBD1. This CDR3 has 14 residues. CDR1 is SGDLS, CDR2 YYNGEE, per germline. Germline trimming cut 5 bases from V and 1 base from J; bases unmatched to any gene: 4.

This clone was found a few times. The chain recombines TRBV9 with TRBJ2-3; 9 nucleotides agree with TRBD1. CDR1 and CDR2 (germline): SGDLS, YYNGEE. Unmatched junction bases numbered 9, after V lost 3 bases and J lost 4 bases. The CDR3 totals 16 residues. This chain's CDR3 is CASSATGGHGADTQYF. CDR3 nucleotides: TGTGCCAGCAGCGCCACAGGGGGCCACGGGGCAGATACGCAGTATTTT.

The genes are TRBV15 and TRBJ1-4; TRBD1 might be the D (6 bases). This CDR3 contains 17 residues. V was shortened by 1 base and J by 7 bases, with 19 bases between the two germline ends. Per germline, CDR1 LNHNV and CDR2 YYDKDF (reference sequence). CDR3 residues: CATSRAPSGRGGEKLFF. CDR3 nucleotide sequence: TGTGCCACCAGCAGAGCTCCGTCGGGGAGAGGGGGTGAAAAACTGTTTTTT.

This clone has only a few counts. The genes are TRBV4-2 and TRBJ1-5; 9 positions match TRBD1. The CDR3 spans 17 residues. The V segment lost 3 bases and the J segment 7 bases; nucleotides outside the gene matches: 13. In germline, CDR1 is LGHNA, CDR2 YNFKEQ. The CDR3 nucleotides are TGTGCCAGCAGCCAGGGTAGACAGGGGGTTGGAGGACAGCCCCAGCATTTT. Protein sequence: CASSQGRQGVGGQPQHF.

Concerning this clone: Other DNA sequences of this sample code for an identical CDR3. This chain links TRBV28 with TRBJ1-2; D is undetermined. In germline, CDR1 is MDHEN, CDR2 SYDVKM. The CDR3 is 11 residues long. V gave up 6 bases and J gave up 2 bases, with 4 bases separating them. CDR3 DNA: TGTGCCAGCAGCCAGAACTATGGCTACACCTTC. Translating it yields CASSQNYGYTF.

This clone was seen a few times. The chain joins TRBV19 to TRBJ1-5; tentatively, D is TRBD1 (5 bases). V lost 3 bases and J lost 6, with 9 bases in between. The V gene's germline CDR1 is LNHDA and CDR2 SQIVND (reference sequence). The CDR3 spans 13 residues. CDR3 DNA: TGTGCCAGTAGTATTGTGGGGGTTCAGCCCCAGCATTTT. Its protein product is CASSIVGVQPQHF.

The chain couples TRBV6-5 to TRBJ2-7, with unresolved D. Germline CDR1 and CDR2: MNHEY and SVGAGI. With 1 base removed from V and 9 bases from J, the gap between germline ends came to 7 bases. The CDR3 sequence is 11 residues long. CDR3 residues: CASSYFSWQYF. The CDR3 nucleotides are TGTGCCAGCAGTTACTTTTCGTGGCAGTACTTC.

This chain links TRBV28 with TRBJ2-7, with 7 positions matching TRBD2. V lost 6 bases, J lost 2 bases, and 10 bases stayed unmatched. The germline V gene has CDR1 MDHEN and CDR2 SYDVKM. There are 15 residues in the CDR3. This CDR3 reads CASSLRRAGAYEQYF. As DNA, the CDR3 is TGTGCCAGCAGCCTCCGGCGTGCGGGGGCCTACGAGCAGTACTTC.

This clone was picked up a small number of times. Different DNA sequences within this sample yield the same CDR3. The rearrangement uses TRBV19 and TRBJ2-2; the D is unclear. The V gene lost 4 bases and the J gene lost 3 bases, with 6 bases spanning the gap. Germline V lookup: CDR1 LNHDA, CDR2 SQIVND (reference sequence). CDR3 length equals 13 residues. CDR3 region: CASSTRDTGELFF. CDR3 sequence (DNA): TGTGCCAGTAGTACTCGTGACACCGGGGAGCTGTTTTTT.

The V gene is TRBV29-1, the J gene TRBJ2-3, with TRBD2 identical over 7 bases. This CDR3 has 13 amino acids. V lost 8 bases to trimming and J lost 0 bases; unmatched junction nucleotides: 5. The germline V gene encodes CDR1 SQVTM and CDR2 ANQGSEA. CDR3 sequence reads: CSTERESTDTQYF. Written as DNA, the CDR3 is TGCAGCACAGAGCGGGAAAGCACAGATACGCAGTATTTT.

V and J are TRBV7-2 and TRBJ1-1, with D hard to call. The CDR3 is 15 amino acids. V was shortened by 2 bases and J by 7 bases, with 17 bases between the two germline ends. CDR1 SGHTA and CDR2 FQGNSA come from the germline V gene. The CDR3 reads CASSLSWGIRSEAFF. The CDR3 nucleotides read TGTGCCAGCAGCTTAAGCTGGGGTATCCGGAGTGAAGCTTTCTTT.

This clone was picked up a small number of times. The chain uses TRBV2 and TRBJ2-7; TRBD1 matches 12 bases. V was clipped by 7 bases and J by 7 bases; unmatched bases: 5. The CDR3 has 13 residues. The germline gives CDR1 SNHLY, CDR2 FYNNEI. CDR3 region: CASTGQGAGEQYF. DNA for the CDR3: TGTGCCAGCACGGGACAGGGGGCGGGAGAGCAGTACTTC.

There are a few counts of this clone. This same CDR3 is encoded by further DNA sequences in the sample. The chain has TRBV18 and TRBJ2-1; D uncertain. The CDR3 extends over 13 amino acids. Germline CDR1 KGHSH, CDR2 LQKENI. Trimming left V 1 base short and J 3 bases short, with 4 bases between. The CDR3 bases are TGTGCCAGCTCACCACGGGACTACAATGAGCAGTTCTTC. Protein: CASSPRDYNEQFF.

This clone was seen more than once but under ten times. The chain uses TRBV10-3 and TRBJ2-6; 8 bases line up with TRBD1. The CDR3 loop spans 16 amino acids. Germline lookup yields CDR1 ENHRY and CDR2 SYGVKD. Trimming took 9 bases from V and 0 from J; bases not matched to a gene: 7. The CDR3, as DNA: TGTGCCATAGGGACAGGCCGAAACTCTGGGGCCAACGTCCTGACTTTC. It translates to CAIGTGRNSGANVLTF.